The present T cell receptor beta chain was sequenced within a study of siplizumab effects on memory and regulatory T cells. Study-wide points: A minor share of alloreactive clones matched unstimulated subsets. Naive T cells seemed more diverse than memory cells; they also seemed major alloresponse contributors. Treatment with siplizumab left mappable alloreactive CD4+ clones averaging approximately 68% Treg-derived, compared with around 26% in controls.

Comments on this clone: Its antigen is currently unknown. Other nucleotide sequences in the sample specify the same CDR3.

The CDR3 is 13 residues long. Germline V gene lookup returns CDR1 SGDLS and CDR2 YYNGEE. Trimming stripped 0 bases from V and 5 bases from J, with 8 bases between. Method: immunoSEQ multiplex PCR; TCRdb's copy keeps in-frame clones and lacks some. The table lists 62,000 or so clones, roughly 80% of them singletons. Investigators obtained sequences from unstimulated naive, memory, effector memory and TEMRA subsets in three donor pairs. The sequenced material came from memory CD4+ T cells sorted from blood. The sequence derives from a human donor in good health. The V call is TRBV9, the J call TRBJ1-2, with D perhaps matching TRBD1 (5 bases). CDR3: CASSVAQGYGYTF. The CDR3 coding sequence is TGTGCCAGCAGCGTAGCCCAGGGATATGGCTACACCTTC.